Listed here are 6 T cell receptor beta chains from one sample, sequenced in a study of cytomegalovirus exposure and HLA in healthy donors (dated by TCRdb to the late 2010s). The library was generated by the immunoSEQ multiplex PCR assay. A mixture of 60 forward primers for TCR Vbeta segments and 13 reverse primers for TCR Jbeta segments was used in the multiplex PCR. In TCRdb, the immuneACCESS table is reduced to in-frame sequences with V and J assigned. These tables do not hold every clone; where another copy was compared, an unresolved V gene accounts for under half, and the others remain unexplained. The sample records tens of thousands of clones, 80% to 90% of which are singletons. The ten largest clones represent approximately 19% of the sample. Sequencing input: PBMCs. The receptors shown here come from a man aged 65 to 79 in good health and CMV-seropositive.

The V gene is TRBV5-4, the J gene TRBJ1-1; D is perhaps TRBD1 (6 bases). CDR3 length: 14 residues. Germline CDR1 SGHNT, CDR2 YYREEE (reference sequence). Trimming shortened V by 4 bases and J by 4 bases, and 14 bases separated the two germline ends. CDR3 amino acids: CASSRAPGATEAFF. The CDR3 DNA reads as TGTGCCAGCAGCCGGGCCCCAGGGGCCACTGAAGCTTTCTTT.

The V call is TRBV5-4, the J call TRBJ1-1, with 9 bases matching TRBD1. CDR1 is SGHNT, CDR2 YYREEE, per germline (reference sequence). The CDR3 runs to 15 residues. Unmatched junction bases numbered 7, after V lost 4 bases and J lost 3 bases. The CDR3 spells CASSPADRGHTEAFF. CDR3 in DNA: TGTGCCAGCAGCCCGGCGGACAGGGGTCACACTGAAGCTTTCTTT. The variable domain in full, completed from reference TRBV5-4 and TRBJ1-1, reads ETGVTQSPTHLIKTRGQQVTLRCSSQSGHNTVSWYQQALGQGPQFIFQYYREEENGRGNFPPRFSGLQFPNYSSELNVNALELDDSALYLCASSPADRGHTEAFFGQGTRLTVV.

The chain recombines TRBV5-4 with TRBJ2-3; a possible D gene is TRBD2 (6 bases). This CDR3 region has 14 residues. V gave up 4 bases and J gave up 8 bases, with 17 bases separating them. Germline values: CDR1 SGHNT, CDR2 YYREEE (reference sequence). Written as DNA, the CDR3 is TGTGCCAGCAGCCCGGGACTGGGTGAGGGTACGCAGTATTTT. Translation: CASSPGLGEGTQYF.

This clone has just a few counts. The rearrangement links TRBV9 to TRBJ1-4; D perhaps matches TRBD1 (5 bases). The CDR3 totals 14 residues. Germline V CDR1 and CDR2: SGDLS, YYNGEE. The V gene lost 3 bases and the J gene lost 0 bases, with 6 bases spanning the gap. CDR3 sequence (DNA): TGTGCCAGCAGCGCGACAGCAACTAATGAAAAACTGTTTTTT. Its translation is CASSATATNEKLFF.

The chain couples TRBV6-5 to TRBJ1-1, with TRBD1 as a possible D gene (5 bases). V lost 7 bases to trimming and J lost 0 bases, with 9 bases between them. CDR3 size: 13 residues. In germline, CDR1 is MNHEY, CDR2 SVGAGI. The CDR3 DNA sequence: TGTGCCAGCACAGGGCAGTTGAACACTGAAGCTTTCTTT. Translation gives CASTGQLNTEAFF.

This clone showed up just once. V is TRBV18 and J is TRBJ1-5; D possibly corresponds to TRBD1 (5 bases). This CDR3 is built from 13 residues. Germline CDR1 is KGHSH and CDR2 is LQKENI. Deletions cut 3 bases from V and 7 bases from J, with 10 bases between. As DNA, the CDR3 is TGTGCCAGCTCACCCGACAGTATCCAGCCCCAGCATTTT. Protein: CASSPDSIQPQHF.